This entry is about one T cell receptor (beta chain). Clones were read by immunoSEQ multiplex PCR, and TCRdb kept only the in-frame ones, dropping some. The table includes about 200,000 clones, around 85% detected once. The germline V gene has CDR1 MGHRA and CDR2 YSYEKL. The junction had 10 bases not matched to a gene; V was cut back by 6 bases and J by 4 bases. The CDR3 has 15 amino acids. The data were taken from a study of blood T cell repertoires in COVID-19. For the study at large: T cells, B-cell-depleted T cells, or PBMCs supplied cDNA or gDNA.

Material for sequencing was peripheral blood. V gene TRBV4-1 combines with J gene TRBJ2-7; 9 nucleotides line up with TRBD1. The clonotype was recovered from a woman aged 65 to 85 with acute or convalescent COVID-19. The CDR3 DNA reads TGCGCCAGCAGACTAATCGGGACAGGGAGGTACGAGCAGTACTTC. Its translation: CASRLIGTGRYEQYF.